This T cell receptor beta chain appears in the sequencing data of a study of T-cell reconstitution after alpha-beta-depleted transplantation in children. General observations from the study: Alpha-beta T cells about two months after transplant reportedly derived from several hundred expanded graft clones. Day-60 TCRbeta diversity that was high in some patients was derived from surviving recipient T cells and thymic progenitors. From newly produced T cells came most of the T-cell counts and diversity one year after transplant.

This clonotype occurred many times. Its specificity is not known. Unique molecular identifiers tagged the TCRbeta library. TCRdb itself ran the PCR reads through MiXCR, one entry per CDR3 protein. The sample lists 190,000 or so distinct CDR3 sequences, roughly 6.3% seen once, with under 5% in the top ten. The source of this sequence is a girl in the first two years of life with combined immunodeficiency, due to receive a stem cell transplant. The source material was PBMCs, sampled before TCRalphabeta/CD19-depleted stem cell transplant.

In DNA, the CDR3 is TGTGCCAGCAGCCGGACTAGCGGGGGGCTGATCTACAATGAGCAGTTCTTC. Translating gives CASSRTSGGLIYNEQFF. The chain carries TRBV3-1 and TRBJ2-1, with 14 bases lining up with TRBD2. Germline loops: CDR1 LGHDT, CDR2 YNNKEL (reference sequence). The CDR3 has 17 residues. V lost 4 bases and J lost 3; bases outside the gene matches: 5.